The 17 T cell receptor beta chains listed next were all sequenced from one sample in a study of metastatic and nonmetastatic thyroid tumors. TCRdb re-clonotyped the PCR reads via MiXCR. The sample records fewer than 70,000 clones, roughly 30% being singletons. Before thyroid surgery, none of the patients had received any treatment. The sample taken for sequencing was blood. Receptor source: a female donor with papillary thyroid cancer or a benign thyroid nodule (not recorded which). Some clones in this sample may be carry-over from other donors' samples.

This clone was seen more than once but under ten times. The chain uses TRBV19 and TRBJ2-5; tentatively, D is TRBD1 or TRBD2 (5 bases each). CDR1 is LNHDA, CDR2 SQIVND, per germline (reference sequence). V lost 6 bases and J 2 bases, leaving 13 bases between the germline ends. CDR3 length: 14 amino acids. The chain's CDR3 is CASSESGTQETQYF. The CDR3 coding sequence is TGTGCCAGTAGCGAATCCGGGACGCAAGAGACCCAGTACTTC.

The chain has TRBV30 and TRBJ1-1; a possible D gene is TRBD1 (6 bases). V dropped 4 bases and J dropped 5 bases, with 17 bases sitting between them. The CDR3 has 14 residues. CDR1 and CDR2 (germline): GTSNPN, SVGIG (reference sequence). CDR3 loop: CAWTLTPTGTEAFF. The CDR3 DNA reads TGTGCCTGGACCTTAACGCCTACAGGGACTGAAGCTTTCTTT.

This chain joins TRBV20-1 and TRBJ1-3; D is unresolved. V was clipped by 5 bases and J by 2 bases, with 10 bases between them. The CDR3 contains 13 residues. Per the germline V gene, CDR1 is DFQATT and CDR2 is SNEGSKA (reference sequence). CDR3 sequence: CSAYGLTGNTIYF. The CDR3 bases are TGCAGTGCTTACGGCCTAACTGGAAACACCATATATTTT.

The chain joins TRBV11-2 to TRBJ1-3, with D perhaps TRBD1 (5 bases). This CDR3 region has 18 residues. Trimming stripped 2 bases from V and 0 bases from J, with 17 bases between. Germline V gives CDR1 SGHAT, CDR2 FQNNGV. The CDR3 DNA reads as TGTGCCAGCAGCTTAAAGGGGCAAGGAGGCGTCTCTGGAAACACCATATATTTT. This translates into CASSLKGQGGVSGNTIYF.

This chain connects TRBV6-2 or TRBV6-3 to TRBJ2-7, with D maybe TRBD1 (6 bases). Trimming cost V 10 bases and J 4 bases, with 17 bases left between them. In germline, CDR1 is MNHEY, CDR2 SVGEGT. The CDR3 is 13 amino acids. The CDR3 region is CATRDTVPYEQYF. The CDR3 nucleotides read TGTGCCACCCGGGACACTGTCCCTTACGAGCAGTACTTC.

V and J are TRBV7-9 and TRBJ2-3, with TRBD2 as a possible D gene (6 bases). CDR3 length: 14 residues. Trimming left V 11 bases short and J 2 bases short, with 17 bases between. Germline CDR1 SEHNR, CDR2 FQNEAQ (reference sequence). The CDR3 nucleotides are TGTGCCGTCGAAGGAGGGAGAAACACAGATACGCAGTATTTT. Translation gives CAVEGGRNTDTQYF.

V and J are TRBV6-1 and TRBJ2-5, with D possibly being TRBD1 (5 bases). The germline V gene has CDR1 MNHNS and CDR2 SASEGT. The CDR3 spans 13 residues. The V end lost 4 bases, the J end lost 5 bases, and 11 bases lay between the germline ends. The DNA for the CDR3 is TGTGCCAGCAGTGGGCAGGGTCCGGAGACCCAGTACTTC. It translates to CASSGQGPETQYF.

This clone was detected only a few times. The genes are TRBV27 and TRBJ2-7; TRBD2 aligns across 8 bases. The junction had 11 bases not matched to a gene; V was cut back by 3 bases and J by 7 bases. There are 15 residues in the CDR3. CDR1 is MNHEY and CDR2 is SMNVEV in the germline V gene (reference sequence). The CDR3 region has the DNA TGTGCCAGCAGTTTCCTCGGGGGGGGCCGGGGGGAGCAGTACTTC. Translated: CASSFLGGGRGEQYF.

The table lists this clone with a few counts. This rearrangement joins TRBV19 to TRBJ2-7; 8 bases match TRBD1. The germline V gene has CDR1 LNHDA and CDR2 SQIVND (reference sequence). The CDR3 contains 14 residues. V shed 5 bases, J shed 1 base, and the junction held 4 bases outside the gene matches. CDR3 DNA: TGTGCCAGTAGTCTTGGACAGGGTTCCTACGAGCAGTACTTC. This sequence encodes CASSLGQGSYEQYF.

The rearrangement links TRBV19 to TRBJ1-1; 7 nucleotides agree with TRBD1. Trimming at V came to 5 bases and at J to 9 bases, leaving 3 bases not matched to a gene. The CDR3 runs 11 residues. Germline V gene data show CDR1 as LNHDA and CDR2 as SQIVND (reference sequence). The CDR3: CASSGTEKAFF. The CDR3 DNA follows: TGTGCCAGTAGTGGGACAGAAAAAGCTTTCTTT.

This chain joins TRBV7-9 and TRBJ2-7, with 8 bases fitting TRBD1. Trimming removed 2 bases from V and 7 bases from J; junction bases left unmatched: 7. Germline CDR1 and CDR2: SEHNR and FQNEAQ (reference sequence). The CDR3 runs to 14 residues. DNA of the CDR3: TGTGCCAGCAGCTTACTGGACAGGGCGGGGGAGCAGTACTTC. Amino acids: CASSLLDRAGEQYF. Full variable domain (outside the CDR3, taken from reference TRBV7-9 and TRBJ2-7): DTGVSQNPRHKITKRGQNVTFRCDPISEHNRLYWYRQTLGQGPEFLTYFQNEAQLEKSRLLSDRFSAERPKGSFSTLEIQRTEQGDSAMYLCASSLLDRAGEQYFGPGTRLTVT.

This clone has a handful of counts. V gene TRBV6-1 combines with J gene TRBJ2-5; 8 nucleotides line up with TRBD2. CDR1 MNHNS and CDR2 SASEGT come from the germline V gene. CDR3 length equals 12 residues. J gave up 11 bases and V 3 bases, and 5 bases lay outside the gene matches. This CDR3 reads CASSDVAGRQYF. CDR3 nucleotide sequence: TGTGCCAGCAGTGACGTAGCGGGGCGGCAGTACTTC.

The CDR3 sequence is CASGPRPGATYEQYF. CDR3 sequence (DNA): TGCGCCAGCGGACCACGGCCGGGAGCCACCTACGAGCAGTACTTC. The J gene is TRBJ2-7, the V gene TRBV5-1; maybe TRBD2 (6 bases). This CDR3 contains 15 residues. Germline V CDR1 and CDR2: SGHRS, YFSETQ. V lost 7 bases, J lost 2 bases, and 19 bases lay in between.

Details on this clone: The junction departs from the called germline gene at one end, perhaps through a read error. The chain joins TRBV25-1 to TRBJ2-2; the match to TRBD2 covers 8 bases. Looked up from germline, CDR1 is MGHDK and CDR2 is SYGVNS. The CDR3 covers 16 residues. The CDR3 is CASSGPPGGEHRGAVF. The CDR3 DNA sequence: TGTGCCAGCAGTGGACCTCCGGGGGGGGAACACCGGGGAGCTGTTTTT.

This sequence joins TRBV20-1 and TRBJ1-6; D possibly corresponds to TRBD1 (5 bases). With 5 bases removed from V and 10 bases from J, the gap between germline ends came to 21 bases. The CDR3 sequence is 15 residues long. In germline, CDR1 is DFQATT, CDR2 SNEGSKA (reference sequence). Here the CDR3 reads CSAPTQAGSGSPLHF. The CDR3 DNA follows: TGCAGTGCTCCCACTCAGGCAGGGAGCGGATCACCCCTCCACTTT.

This clone was counted ten times or more. Here the CDR3 DNA reads TGCAGCGGGAGGGGGGTACTAGCGGGAAAAGACGAGCAGTACTTC. This encodes CSGRGVLAGKDEQYF. The chain recombines TRBV29-1 with TRBJ2-7, with TRBD2 identical over 10 bases. Germline CDR1 reads SQVTM; CDR2 reads ANQGSEA. Trimming took 7 bases from V and 5 from J; bases not matched to a gene: 14. The CDR3 length is 15 residues.

This clone has only a few counts. The chain recombines TRBV2 with TRBJ1-2, with D hard to call. In germline, CDR1 is SNHLY, CDR2 FYNNEI. Trimming removed 1 base from V and 5 bases from J, with 8 bases in between. The CDR3 is 13 residues long. The CDR3 nucleotides read TGTGCCAGCAGTGAAGGGTGGTGGTATGGCTACACCTTC. This encodes CASSEGWWYGYTF.